The sequence of this T cell receptor (beta chain) was determined in a study of T cell responses to AZD1222 COVID-19 vaccine. V was trimmed by 0 bases and J by 8 bases, leaving 16 bases between them. This CDR3 is built from 15 residues. Germline V gives CDR1 LGHNT, CDR2 FRNRAP. Using immunoSEQ multiplex PCR, the repertoire was profiled, and TCRdb retains in-frame clones only, with some absent. This sample has approximately 140,000 clones, with approximately 91% found just once. The TCR was taken from an adult who received the AZD1222 COVID-19 vaccine. The sequenced sample was peripheral blood, obtained 28 days after the second AZD1222 dose. This chain links TRBV12-5 with TRBJ1-2, with D tentatively TRBD1 (5 bases). The CDR3 reads CASGLVGGRVNGYTF. CDR3 in DNA: TGTGCTAGTGGTTTGGTAGGAGGCAGGGTAAACGGCTACACCTTC.